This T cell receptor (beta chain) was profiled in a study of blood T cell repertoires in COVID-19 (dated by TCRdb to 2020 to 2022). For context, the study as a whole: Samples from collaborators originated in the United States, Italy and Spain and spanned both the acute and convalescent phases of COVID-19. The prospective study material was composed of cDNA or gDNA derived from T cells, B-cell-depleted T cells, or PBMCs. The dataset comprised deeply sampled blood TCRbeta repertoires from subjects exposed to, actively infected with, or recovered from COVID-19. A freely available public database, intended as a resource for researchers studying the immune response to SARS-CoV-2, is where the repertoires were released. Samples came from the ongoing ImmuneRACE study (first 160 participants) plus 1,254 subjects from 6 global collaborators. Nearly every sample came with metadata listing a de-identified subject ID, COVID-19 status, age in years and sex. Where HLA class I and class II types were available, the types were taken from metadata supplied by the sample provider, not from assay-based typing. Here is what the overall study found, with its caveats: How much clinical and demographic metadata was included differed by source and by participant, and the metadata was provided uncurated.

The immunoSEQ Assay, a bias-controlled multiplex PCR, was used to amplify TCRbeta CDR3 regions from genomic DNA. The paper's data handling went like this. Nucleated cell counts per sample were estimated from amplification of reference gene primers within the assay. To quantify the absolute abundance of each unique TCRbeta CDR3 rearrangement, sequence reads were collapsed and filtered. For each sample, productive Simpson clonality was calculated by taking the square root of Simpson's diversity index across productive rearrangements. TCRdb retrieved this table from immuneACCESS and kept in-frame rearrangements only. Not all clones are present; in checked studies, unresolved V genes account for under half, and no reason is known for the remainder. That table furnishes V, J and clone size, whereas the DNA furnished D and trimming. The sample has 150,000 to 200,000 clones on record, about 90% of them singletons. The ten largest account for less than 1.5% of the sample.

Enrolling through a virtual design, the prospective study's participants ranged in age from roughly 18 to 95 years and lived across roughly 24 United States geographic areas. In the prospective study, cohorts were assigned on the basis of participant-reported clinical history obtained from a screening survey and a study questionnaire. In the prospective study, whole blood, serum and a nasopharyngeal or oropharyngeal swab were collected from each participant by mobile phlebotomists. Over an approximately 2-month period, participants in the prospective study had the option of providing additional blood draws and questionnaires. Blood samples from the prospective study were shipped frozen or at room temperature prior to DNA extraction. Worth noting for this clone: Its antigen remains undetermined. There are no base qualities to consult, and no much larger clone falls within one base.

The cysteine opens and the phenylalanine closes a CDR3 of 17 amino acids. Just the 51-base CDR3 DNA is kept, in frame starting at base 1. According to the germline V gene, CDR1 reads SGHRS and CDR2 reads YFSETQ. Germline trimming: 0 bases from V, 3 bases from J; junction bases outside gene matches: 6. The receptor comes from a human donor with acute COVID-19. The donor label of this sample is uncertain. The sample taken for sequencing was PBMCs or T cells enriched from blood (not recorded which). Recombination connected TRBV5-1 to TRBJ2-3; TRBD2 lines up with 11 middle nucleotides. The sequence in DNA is TGCGCCAGCAGCTTGGCGGCGGCTAGCGGGGGGACAGATACGCAGTATTTT. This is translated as CASSLAAASGGTDTQYF.